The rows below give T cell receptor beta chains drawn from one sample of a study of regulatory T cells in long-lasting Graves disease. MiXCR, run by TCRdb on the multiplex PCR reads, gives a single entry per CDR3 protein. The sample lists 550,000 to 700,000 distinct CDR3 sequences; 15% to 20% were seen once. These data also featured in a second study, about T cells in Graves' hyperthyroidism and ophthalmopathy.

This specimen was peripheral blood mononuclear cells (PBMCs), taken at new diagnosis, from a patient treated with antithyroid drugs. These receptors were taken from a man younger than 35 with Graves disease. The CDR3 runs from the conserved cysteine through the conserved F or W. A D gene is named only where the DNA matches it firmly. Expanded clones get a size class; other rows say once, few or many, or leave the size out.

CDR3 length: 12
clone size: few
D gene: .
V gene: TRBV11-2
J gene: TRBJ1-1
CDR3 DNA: TGCGCCAGCAGCCACACGAGCACTGAAGCTTTCTTT
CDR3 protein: CASSHTSTEAFF

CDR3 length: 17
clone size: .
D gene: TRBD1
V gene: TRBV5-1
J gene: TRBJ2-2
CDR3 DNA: TGCGCCAGCAGCTCGGGGATCGACAGGGGGCATACCGGGGAGCTGTTTTTT
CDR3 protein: CASSSGIDRGHTGELFF

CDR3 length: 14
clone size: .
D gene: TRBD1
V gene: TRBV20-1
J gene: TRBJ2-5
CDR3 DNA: TGCAGTGCTAGGACAGGGCAGATTATAGAGACCCAGTACTTC
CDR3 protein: CSARTGQIIETQYF

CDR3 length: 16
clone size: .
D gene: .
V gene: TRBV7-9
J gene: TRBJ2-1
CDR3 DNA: TGTGCCAGCAGCCCCACCGTGGCCAAACACTACAATGAGCAGTTCTTC
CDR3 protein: CASSPTVAKHYNEQFF

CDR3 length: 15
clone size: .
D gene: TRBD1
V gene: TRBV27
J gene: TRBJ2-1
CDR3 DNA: TGTGCCAGCAGTTTTCTGGGACAGGGATACAATGAGCAGTTCTTC
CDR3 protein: CASSFLGQGYNEQFF

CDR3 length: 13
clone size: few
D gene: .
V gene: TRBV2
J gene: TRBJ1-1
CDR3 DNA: TGTGCCAGCAGTCTGGAGCTGCACACTGAAGCTTTCTTT
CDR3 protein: CASSLELHTEAFF

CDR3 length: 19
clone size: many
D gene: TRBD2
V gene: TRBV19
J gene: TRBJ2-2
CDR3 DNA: TGTGCCAGTAGTATAGCAGGTGGAGGACTAGCGGGAGTCCATAGGGAGCTGTTTTTT
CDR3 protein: CASSIAGGGLAGVHRELFF

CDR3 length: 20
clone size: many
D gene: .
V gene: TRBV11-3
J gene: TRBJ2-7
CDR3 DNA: TGTGCCAGCAGCCTCGGGCCTCATGTCCCGCTTTCTGAAGGTGGCGGCGAGCAGTACTTC
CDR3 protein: CASSLGPHVPLSEGGGEQYF

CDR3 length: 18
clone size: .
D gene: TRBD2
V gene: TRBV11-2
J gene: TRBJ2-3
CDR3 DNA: TGTGCCAGCAGCATCGGGACTAGCGGAGATCCTAGCACAGATACGCAGTATTTT
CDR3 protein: CASSIGTSGDPSTDTQYF

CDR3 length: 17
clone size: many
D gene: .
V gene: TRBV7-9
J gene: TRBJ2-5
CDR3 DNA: TGTGCCAGCAGCCTCACGACTAGTTTCGGGCCGCAAGAGACCCAGTACTTC
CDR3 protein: CASSLTTSFGPQETQYF

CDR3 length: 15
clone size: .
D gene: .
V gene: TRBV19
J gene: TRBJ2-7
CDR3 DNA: TGTGCCAGTAGTATGGGACCAACTCCCTCCTACGAGCAGTACTTC
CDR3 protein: CASSMGPTPSYEQYF

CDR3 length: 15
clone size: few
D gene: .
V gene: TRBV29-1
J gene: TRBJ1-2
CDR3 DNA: TGCAGCGTTGTAGGGTTAGGAGAGCTGGTCTATGGCTACACCTTC
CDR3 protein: CSVVGLGELVYGYTF

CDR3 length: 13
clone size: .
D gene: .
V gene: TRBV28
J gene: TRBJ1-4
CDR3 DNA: TGTGCCCTCTCGGGGGCAACTAATGAAAAACTGTTTTTT
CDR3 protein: CALSGATNEKLFF

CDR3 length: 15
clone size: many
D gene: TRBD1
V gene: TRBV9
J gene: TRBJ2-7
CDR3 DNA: TGTGCCAGCAGCCAAGAACCGGACAGGGTCTACGAGCAGTACTTC
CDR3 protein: CASSQEPDRVYEQYF

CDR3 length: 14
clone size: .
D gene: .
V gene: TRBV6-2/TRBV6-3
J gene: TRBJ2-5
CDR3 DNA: TGTGCCAGCACTCCCCGGGGGTATGGGGAGACCCAGTACTTC
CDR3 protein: CASTPRGYGETQYF

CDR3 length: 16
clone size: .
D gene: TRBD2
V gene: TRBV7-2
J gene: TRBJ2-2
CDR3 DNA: TGTGCCAGCAGCCCAATAGCGGGAGGGCGCGCCGGGGAGCTGTTTTTT
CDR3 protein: CASSPIAGGRAGELFF

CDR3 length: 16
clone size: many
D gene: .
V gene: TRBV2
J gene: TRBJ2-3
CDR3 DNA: TGTGCCAGCAGTGAATTCAGAAGGGCTAGCACAGATACGCAGTATTTT
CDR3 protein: CASSEFRRASTDTQYF

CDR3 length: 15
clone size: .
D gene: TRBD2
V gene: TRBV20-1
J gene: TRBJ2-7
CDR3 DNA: TGCAGTGCTAGAGATCCCCGTAAGCGGGGCTACGAGCAGTACTTC
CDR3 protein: CSARDPRKRGYEQYF

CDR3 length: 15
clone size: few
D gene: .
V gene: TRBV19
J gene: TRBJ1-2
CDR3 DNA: TGTGCCAGTAGTTTCCGGGAGGGTCGTAACTATGGCTACACCTTC
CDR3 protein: CASSFREGRNYGYTF

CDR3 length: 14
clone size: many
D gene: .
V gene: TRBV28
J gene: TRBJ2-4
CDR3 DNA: TGTGCCAGCCACTACGACATAGACAAAAACATTCAGTACTTC
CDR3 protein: CASHYDIDKNIQYF

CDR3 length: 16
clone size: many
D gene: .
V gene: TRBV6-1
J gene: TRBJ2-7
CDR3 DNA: TGTGCCAGCAGGACCAGGAATAGCGGAGCCCCCTACGAGCAGTACTTC
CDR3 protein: CASRTRNSGAPYEQYF

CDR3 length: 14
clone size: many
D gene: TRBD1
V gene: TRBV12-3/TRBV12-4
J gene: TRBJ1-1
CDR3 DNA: TGTGCCAGCAGCCGGGGACAGGGGAACACTGAAGCTTTCTTT
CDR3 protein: CASSRGQGNTEAFF

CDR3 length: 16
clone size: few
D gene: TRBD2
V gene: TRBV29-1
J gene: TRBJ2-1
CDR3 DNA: TGCAGCGTTGAACTCACTAGCGGGTTATCCTACAATGAGCAGTTCTTC
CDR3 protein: CSVELTSGLSYNEQFF

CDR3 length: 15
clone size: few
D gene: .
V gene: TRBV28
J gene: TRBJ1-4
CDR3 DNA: TGTGCCAGCAGTTTGGGGAGTGAAGGGAGCGAAAAACTGTTTTTT
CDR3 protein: CASSLGSEGSEKLFF

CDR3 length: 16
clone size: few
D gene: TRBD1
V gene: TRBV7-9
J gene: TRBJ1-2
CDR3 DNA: TGTGCCAGCAGCCACGAACTCGGACAGGGGGTTAATGGCTACACCTTC
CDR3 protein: CASSHELGQGVNGYTF

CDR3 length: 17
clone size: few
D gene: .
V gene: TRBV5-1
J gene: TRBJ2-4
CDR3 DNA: TGCGCCAGCAGCCCAGGGACGTCCGTAGTTGCCAAAAACATTCAGTACTTC
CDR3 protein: CASSPGTSVVAKNIQYF

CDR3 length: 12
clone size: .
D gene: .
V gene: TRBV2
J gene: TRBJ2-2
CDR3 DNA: TGTGGCAGCAATCAGGGCACCGGGGAGCTGTTTTTT
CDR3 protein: CGSNQGTGELFF

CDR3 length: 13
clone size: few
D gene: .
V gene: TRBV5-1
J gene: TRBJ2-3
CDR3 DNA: TGCGCCAGCTCCGGGACCTTCACAGATACGCAGTATTTT
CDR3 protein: CASSGTFTDTQYF

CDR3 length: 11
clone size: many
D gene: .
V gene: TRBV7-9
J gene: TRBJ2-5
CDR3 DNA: TGTGCCAGCAGTCTCGGCCCGGCCCAGTACTTC
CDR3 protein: CASSLGPAQYF

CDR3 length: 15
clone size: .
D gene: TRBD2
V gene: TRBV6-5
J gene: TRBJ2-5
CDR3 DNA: TGTGCCAGCAGTTCGTCACTAGCGGGAGGGGAGACCCAGTACTTC
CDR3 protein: CASSSSLAGGETQYF

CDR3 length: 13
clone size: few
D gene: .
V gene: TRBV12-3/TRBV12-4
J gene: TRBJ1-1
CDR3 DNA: TGTGCCAGCAGCCCGCCGCAGATCACTGAAGCTTTCTTT
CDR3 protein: CASSPPQITEAFF

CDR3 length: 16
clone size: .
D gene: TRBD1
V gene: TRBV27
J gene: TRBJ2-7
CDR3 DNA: TGTGCCAGCAAACAACCCACTAAGACAGGGGCGGAAGAGCAGTACTTC
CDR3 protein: CASKQPTKTGAEEQYF

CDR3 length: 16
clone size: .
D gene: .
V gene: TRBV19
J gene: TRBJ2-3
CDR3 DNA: TGTGCCAGTAGTATCCCCACGGGAGACGGCACAGATACGCAGTATTTT
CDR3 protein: CASSIPTGDGTDTQYF

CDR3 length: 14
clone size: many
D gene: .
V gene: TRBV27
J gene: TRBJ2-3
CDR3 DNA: TGTGCCAGCAGTGAGGACAGCCGCACAGATACGCAGTATTTT
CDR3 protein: CASSEDSRTDTQYF

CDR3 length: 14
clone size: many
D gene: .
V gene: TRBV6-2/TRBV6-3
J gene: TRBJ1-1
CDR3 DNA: TGTGCCAGCAGTTACGACAGCCTGAACACTGAAGCTTTCTTT
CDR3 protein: CASSYDSLNTEAFF

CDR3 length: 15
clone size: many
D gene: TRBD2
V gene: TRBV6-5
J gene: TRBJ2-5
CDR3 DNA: TGTGCCAGCAGTTACTTACTAGCGGGAACTGCGACCCAGTACTTC
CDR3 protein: CASSYLLAGTATQYF

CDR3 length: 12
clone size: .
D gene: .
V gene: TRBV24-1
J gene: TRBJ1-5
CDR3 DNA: TGTGCCACCAGTGATCACAATCAGCCCCAGCATTTT
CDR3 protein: CATSDHNQPQHF

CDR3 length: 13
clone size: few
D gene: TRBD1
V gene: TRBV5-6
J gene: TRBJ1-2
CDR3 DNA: TGTGCCAGCAGCTTGCACAGGGGTGAAGGCTACACCTTC
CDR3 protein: CASSLHRGEGYTF

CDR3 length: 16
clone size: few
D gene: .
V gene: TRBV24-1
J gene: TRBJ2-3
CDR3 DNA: TGTGCCACCAGTGATAAGAAGGGAAGGGAAACAGATACGCAGTATTTT
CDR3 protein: CATSDKKGRETDTQYF

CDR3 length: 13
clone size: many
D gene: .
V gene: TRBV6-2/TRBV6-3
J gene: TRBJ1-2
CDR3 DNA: TGTGCCAGTCTCCTCGGTGGGGGGTACAGCTACACCTTC
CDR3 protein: CASLLGGGYSYTF

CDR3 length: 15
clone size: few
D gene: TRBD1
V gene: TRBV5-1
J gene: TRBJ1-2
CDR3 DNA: TGCGCCAGCAGCGGGACAGGGGCCCCAAGCTATGGCTACACCTTC
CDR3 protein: CASSGTGAPSYGYTF

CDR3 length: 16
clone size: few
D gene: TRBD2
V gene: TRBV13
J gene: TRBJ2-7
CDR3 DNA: TGTGCCAGCAGCCCCCAAGGACTAGCGGCCACCTACGAGCAGTACTTC
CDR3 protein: CASSPQGLAATYEQYF

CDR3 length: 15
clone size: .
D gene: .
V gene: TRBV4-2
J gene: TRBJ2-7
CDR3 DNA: TGTGCCAGCAGCCAGCACGGGACCACGACCAGCGAGCAGTACTTC
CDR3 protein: CASSQHGTTTSEQYF

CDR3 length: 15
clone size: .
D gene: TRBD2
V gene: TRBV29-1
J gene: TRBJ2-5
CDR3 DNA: TGCAGCGTTGAAATTGGACTAGCGGGATCCGAGACCCAGTACTTC
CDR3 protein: CSVEIGLAGSETQYF

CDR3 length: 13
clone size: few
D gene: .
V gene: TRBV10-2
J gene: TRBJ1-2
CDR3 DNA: TGCGCCAGCAGCCCATCGACGGGCTATGGCTACACCTTC
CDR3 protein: CASSPSTGYGYTF

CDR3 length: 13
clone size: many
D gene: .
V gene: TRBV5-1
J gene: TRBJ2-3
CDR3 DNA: TGCGCCAGCAGCTTGGTACCCGCAGATACGCAGTATTTT
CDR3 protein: CASSLVPADTQYF

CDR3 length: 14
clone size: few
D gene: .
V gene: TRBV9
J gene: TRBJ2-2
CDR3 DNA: TGTGCCAGCAGCCTCTCGCCCGCGAACGGGGAGCTGTTTTTT
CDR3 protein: CASSLSPANGELFF

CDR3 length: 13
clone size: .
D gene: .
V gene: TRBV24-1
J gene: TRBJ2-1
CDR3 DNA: TGTGCCACCAGTGACCCTTCGAGCTATGAGCAGTTCTTC
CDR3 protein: CATSDPSSYEQFF

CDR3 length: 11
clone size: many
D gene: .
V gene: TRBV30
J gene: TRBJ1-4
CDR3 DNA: TGTGCCTGGAGTACCAATGAAAAACTGTTTTTT
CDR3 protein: CAWSTNEKLFF

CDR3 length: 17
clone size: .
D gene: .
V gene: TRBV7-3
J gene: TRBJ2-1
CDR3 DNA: TGTGCCAGCAGTCAAGGGGGGGGGTCGGGCTCCTACAATGAGCAGTTCTTC
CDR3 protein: CASSQGGGSGSYNEQFF